Below, 21 T cell receptor beta chains from the same sample are listed, as sequenced in a study of shared clonotypes between healthy human individuals (dated by TCRdb to 2020 to 2021). Receptor libraries were prepared by the immunoSEQ multiplex PCR assay. TCRdb took over this immuneACCESS table, retaining in-frame rearrangements with V and J assigned. Such tables are incomplete; in checked studies, under half of the missing clones stem from an unresolved V gene, and the remainder is unexplained. This sample comprises 300,000 to 400,000 clones, around two thirds of them detected only once. In total, the top ten clones hold approximately 10% of the sample. Specimen: memory CD4+ T cells sorted from blood. The sample's cell subset or site, from its label and the paper: CD45RA-negative fraction. These receptors were collected from a man aged 25 to 45 in good health.

This chain connects TRBV5-1 to TRBJ2-1; 8 bases fit TRBD1. J gave up 3 bases and V 4 bases, and 9 bases lay outside the gene matches. The length of the CDR3 is 16 residues. The germline CDR1 and CDR2 sequences are SGHRS and YFSETQ. The CDR3: CASSPSAGQDYNEQFF. The CDR3 DNA is TGCGCCAGCAGCCCCTCTGCGGGACAGGACTACAATGAGCAGTTCTTC.

This clone was detected once. The V call is TRBV4-3, the J call TRBJ2-2; D call uncertain. Looked up from germline, CDR1 is LGHNA and CDR2 is YSLEER. The CDR3 length is 13 residues. The germline V and J ends were trimmed by 4 bases and 2 bases, with 5 bases remaining between them. CDR3 region: CASSLENTGELFF. CDR3 nucleotide sequence: TGCGCCAGCAGCCTGGAAAACACCGGGGAGCTGTTTTTT.

The CDR3 loop is CASSESPGELFF. The CDR3 nucleotides read TGTGCCAGCAGTGAATCCCCCGGGGAGCTGTTTTTT. The chain employs TRBV25-1 and TRBJ2-2; the D is unclear. CDR3 length: 12 amino acids. From germline, CDR1 is MGHDK and CDR2 SYGVNS. Trimming took 1 base from V and 6 from J, leaving 3 bases between them.

The chain is built from TRBV18 and TRBJ1-1; perhaps TRBD1 as D (6 bases). The CDR3 sequence is 12 residues long. Germline CDR1 reads KGHSH; CDR2 reads LQKENI. Trimming cost V 6 bases and J 7 bases, with 12 bases left between them. CDR3 in amino acids: CASSPNRVEAFF. The CDR3, as DNA: TGTGCCAGCTCCCCTAACAGGGTTGAAGCTTTCTTT.

This rearrangement joins TRBV19 to TRBJ2-7, with TRBD2 identical over 14 bases. The CDR3 loop spans 15 amino acids. The germline V gene encodes CDR1 LNHDA and CDR2 SQIVND (reference sequence). The V and J ends lost 6 bases and 4 bases, in that order; junction bases with no gene match: 5. The CDR3 reads CASRRTSGRMYEQYF. CDR3 DNA sequence: TGTGCCAGTAGGAGGACTAGCGGGAGGATGTACGAGCAGTACTTC.

V is TRBV29-1 and J is TRBJ2-3, with D possibly matching TRBD1 (6 bases). The V gene's germline CDR1 is SQVTM and CDR2 ANQGSEA. The CDR3 covers 14 residues. V lost 7 bases and J 1 base, leaving 15 bases between the germline ends. CDR3: CSAVQGYGTDTQYF. As DNA, the CDR3 is TGCAGCGCTGTACAGGGATACGGCACAGATACGCAGTATTTT.

V usage is TRBV7-9 and J usage is TRBJ2-1; TRBD1 is a possible D gene (6 bases). The CDR3 sequence is 15 residues long. Trimming cost V 1 base and J 4 bases, with 11 bases left between them. Looked up from germline, CDR1 is SEHNR and CDR2 is FQNEAQ (reference sequence). CDR3 protein: CASSLEQGGYNEQFF. CDR3 coding DNA: TGTGCCAGCAGCTTAGAACAGGGCGGGTACAATGAGCAGTTCTTC.

The J gene is TRBJ2-7, the V gene TRBV7-8; D is unresolved. The CDR3 is 16 amino acids. V was cut by 1 base and J by 2 bases, with 15 bases left in between. The germline gives CDR1 SGHVS, CDR2 FQNEAQ. The CDR3 region has the DNA TGTGCCAGCAGCTTAGTCGTCGGGCTCGGCCCCTACGAGCAGTACTTC. Translation gives CASSLVVGLGPYEQYF.

This clone was picked up a small number of times. V gene TRBV15 combines with J gene TRBJ2-3; 8 bases match TRBD1. Germline CDR1 LNHNV, CDR2 YYDKDF (reference sequence). The CDR3 length is 15 residues. V was clipped by 3 bases and J by 1 base; unmatched bases: 3. CDR3 amino acids: CATSRGQVRTDTQYF. CDR3 bases: TGTGCCACCAGCAGGGGACAGGTTCGCACAGATACGCAGTATTTT.

CDR3 amino acids: CASSRKENTEAFF. CDR3 sequence (DNA): TGTGCCAGCTCAAGGAAAGAGAACACTGAAGCTTTCTTT. The rearrangement links TRBV18 to TRBJ1-1; D not certain. The V gene lost 5 bases and the J gene lost 1 base, with 8 bases spanning the gap. The CDR3 covers 13 residues. Germline V gene lookup returns CDR1 KGHSH and CDR2 LQKENI.

By its share, this clone is medium-sized. As DNA, the CDR3 is TGTGCCAGCAGTGCTGAATCGTGGGATCAGCCCCAGCATTTT. It yields the protein CASSAESWDQPQHF. J is TRBJ1-5 and V is TRBV6-1; D call uncertain. From germline, CDR1 is MNHNS and CDR2 SASEGT. Trimming removed 4 bases at V and 5 bases at J, with 12 bases between. The CDR3 contains 14 residues.

The chain links TRBV18 to TRBJ2-7; D gene ambiguous. Deletions cut 1 base from V and 1 base from J, with 5 bases between. CDR1 and CDR2 (germline): KGHSH, LQKENI. The CDR3 sequence is 13 residues long. CDR3 protein: CASSPQVSYEQYF. The CDR3 DNA follows: TGTGCCAGCTCACCACAGGTTTCCTACGAGCAGTACTTC.

The chain has TRBV6-1 and TRBJ2-1; D is possibly TRBD2 (5 bases). CDR1 MNHNS and CDR2 SASEGT come from the germline V gene. Between the trimmed V and J ends, which lost 5 bases and 7 bases, there was a span of 6 bases. The CDR3 is 11 amino acids. DNA for the CDR3: TGTGCCAGCAGTCCGGGGAATGAGCAGTTCTTC. The encoded protein is CASSPGNEQFF.

V and J are TRBV7-2 and TRBJ1-5, with D possibly being TRBD1 (6 bases). This CDR3 is built from 14 residues. Trimming cost V 1 base and J 6 bases, with 10 bases left between them. Germline V gene sequence: CDR1 SGHTA, CDR2 FQGNSA. The CDR3 nucleotides read TGTGCCAGCAGCTTAGAATCGGGGGCTCAGCCCCAGCATTTT. Protein sequence: CASSLESGAQPQHF.

V usage is TRBV2 and J usage is TRBJ2-7; 9 bases fit TRBD1. Germline V lookup: CDR1 SNHLY, CDR2 FYNNEI. Trimming took 6 bases from V and 3 from J; bases not matched to a gene: 0. The CDR3 contains 12 residues. CDR3 sequence reads: CASRDRGYEQYF. CDR3 nucleotides: TGTGCCAGCAGGGACAGGGGCTACGAGCAGTACTTC. The whole variable domain, filled in from reference TRBV2 and TRBJ2-7, reads EPEVTQTPSHQVTQMGQEVILRCVPISNHLYFYWYRQILGQKVEFLVSFYNNEISEKSEIFDDQFSVERPDGSNFTLKIRSTKLEDSAMYFCASRDRGYEQYFGPGTRLTVT.

This clone came up many times. The genes are TRBV5-1 and TRBJ2-2, with unresolved D. The CDR3 extends over 11 amino acids. Germline CDR1 SGHRS, CDR2 YFSETQ. V lost 1 base to trimming and J lost 8 bases, with 3 bases between them. The chain's CDR3 is CASSLPGELFF. DNA of the CDR3: TGCGCCAGCAGCTTGCCTGGGGAGCTGTTTTTT. Supplemented by reference TRBV5-1 and TRBJ2-2, the full variable domain reads KAGVTQTPRYLIKTRGQQVTLSCSPISGHRSVSWYQQTPGQGLQFLFEYFSETQRNKGNFPGRFSGRQFSNSRSEMNVSTLELGDSALYLCASSLPGELFFGEGSRLTVL.

The chain uses TRBV7-2 and TRBJ2-1; 10 bases line up with TRBD2. Germline V lookup: CDR1 SGHTA, CDR2 FQGNSA. The CDR3 spans 16 residues. Trimming took 5 bases from V and 10 from J; bases not matched to a gene: 14. CDR3 DNA sequence: TGTGCCAGCAGCCCGTCTGTTGCTAGCGGGAGTGGGGAGCAGTTCTTC. It translates to CASSPSVASGSGEQFF.

The chain combines TRBV5-8 with TRBJ1-5; D not certain. Germline CDR1 is SGHTS and CDR2 is YDEGEE. Deletions cut 2 bases from V and 9 bases from J, with 15 bases between. The CDR3 extends over 14 amino acids. The CDR3 bases are TGTGCCAGCAGCTTTACCGTGACAACGGGGCCCCAGCATTTT. This translates into CASSFTVTTGPQHF. The whole variable domain, filled in from reference TRBV5-8 and TRBJ1-5, reads EAGVTQSPTHLIKTRGQQATLRCSPISGHTSVYWYQQALGLGLQFLLWYDEGEERNRGNFPPRFSGRQFPNYSSELNVNALELEDSALYLCASSFTVTTGPQHFGDGTRLSIL.

The chain recombines TRBV4-1 with TRBJ2-5; TRBD1 is a possible D gene (6 bases). The last part of the DNA fits TRBJ2-7 better; the J call may be wrong. The V gene's germline CDR1 is MGHRA and CDR2 YSYEKL. This CDR3 has 15 amino acids. The CDR3 here is CASSLNRVSSYEQYF. CDR3 DNA: TGCGCCAGCAGCTTGAACAGGGTTAGCTCCTACGAGCAGTACTTC.

The rearrangement uses TRBV18 and TRBJ1-5, with 12 bases that match TRBD1. CDR1 and CDR2 (germline): KGHSH, LQKENI. The ends lost 6 bases at V and 5 bases at J; junction bases unmatched: 5. This CDR3 is 15 amino acids long. CDR3 protein: CASSPGTGGDQPQHF. CDR3 DNA: TGTGCCAGCTCGCCAGGGACAGGGGGCGATCAGCCCCAGCATTTT.

The gene calls are TRBV15 and TRBJ1-5; TRBD1 is a possible D gene (5 bases). This CDR3 is built from 16 residues. The V end lost 8 bases, the J end lost 0 bases, and 17 bases lay between the germline ends. The germline V gene has CDR1 LNHNV and CDR2 YYDKDF (reference sequence). The CDR3 nucleotides read TGTGCCACCCGGAGATGGGGGGAGGATAGCAATCAGCCCCAGCATTTT. It is translated as CATRRWGEDSNQPQHF. Together with reference TRBV15 and TRBJ1-5, the CDR3 gives the full variable domain: DAMVIQNPRYQVTQFGKPVTLSCSQTLNHNVMYWYQQKSSQAPKLLFHYYDKDFNNEADTPDNFQSRRPNTSFCFLDIRSPGLGDTAMYLCATRRWGEDSNQPQHFGDGTRLSIL.